One sample yielded the 27 T cell receptor beta chains listed below, sequenced in a study of CD8+ T cells in alopecia areata. After isolation, RNA underwent reverse transcription to generate cDNA as the sequencing template. Generated by immunoSEQ multiplex PCR, the TCRdb table keeps only in-frame clones and is missing some. The sample includes roughly 150,000 clones, about 54% seen only once; the top ten take less than 5%. Specimen: CD4+ T cells sorted from blood. Receptors originate from a human donor in good health.

CDR3 amino acids: CASSRGTALNEQFF. The CDR3, as DNA: TGTGCCAGCAGTCGTGGGACAGCCCTAAATGAGCAGTTCTTC. V gene TRBV6-5 combines with J gene TRBJ2-1, with 7 positions matching TRBD1. V dropped 5 bases and J dropped 7; count of bases not matched to a gene: 8. This CDR3 is built from 14 residues. Germline-derived CDR1 and CDR2 are MNHEY and SVGAGI.

The CDR3 sequence is CSVNLGRSGQYF. CDR3 in DNA: TGCAGCGTTAATCTAGGTCGCTCTGGTCAGTACTTC. The rearrangement links TRBV29-1 to TRBJ2-4; D is ambiguous. CDR3 length equals 12 residues. The V end was cut by 5 bases, the J end by 12 bases, with 17 bases between. Germline CDR1 SQVTM, CDR2 ANQGSEA.

The rearrangement uses TRBV11-2 and TRBJ2-1; maybe TRBD2 (5 bases). CDR1 SGHAT and CDR2 FQNNGV come from the germline V gene. Trimming removed 5 bases at V and 8 bases at J, with 16 bases between. This CDR3 has 14 amino acids. The CDR3 DNA is TGTGCCAGCAGCCCCTCTAGGCGGGCCCATGAGCAGTTCTTC. It encodes CASSPSRRAHEQFF.

CDR3 coding DNA: TGTGCCAGCAGTGACCTCGACAGGGTGAGGGATACGCAGTATTTT. As protein: CASSDLDRVRDTQYF. The rearrangement links TRBV25-1 to TRBJ2-3; 7 positions agree with TRBD1. CDR3 length equals 15 residues. With V trimmed by 3 bases and J by 6 bases, 9 bases remained unmatched. From germline, CDR1 is MGHDK and CDR2 SYGVNS.

Only a few counts were recorded for this clone. V gene TRBV14 combines with J gene TRBJ1-3, with TRBD1 identical over 7 bases. The J segment lost 2 bases and the V segment lost 0 bases, leaving 4 bases of the junction unmatched. CDR3 length equals 16 residues. Germline V gives CDR1 SGHDN, CDR2 FVKESK. The CDR3 coding sequence is TGTGCCAGCAGCCAAGACCGAACAGGGGCTGGAAACACCATATATTTT. It codes for CASSQDRTGAGNTIYF.

The table lists this clone with a count of one. V gene TRBV10-3 combines with J gene TRBJ2-5, with 7 positions matching TRBD2. This CDR3 is built from 13 residues. Trimming at V came to 8 bases and at J to 0 bases, leaving 3 bases not matched to a gene. Germline CDR1 reads ENHRY; CDR2 reads SYGVKD. Written as DNA, the CDR3 is TGTGCCATCGGGCTAGCGGACCAAGAGACCCAGTACTTC. Protein sequence: CAIGLADQETQYF.

The chain carries TRBV6-6 and TRBJ2-3; D remains unclear. This CDR3 is 15 amino acids long. Trimming removed 7 bases from V and 0 bases from J, with 14 bases in between. Germline-derived CDR1 and CDR2 are MNHNY and SVGAGI (reference sequence). The chain's CDR3 is CASKVRPASTDTQYF. The CDR3 DNA follows: TGTGCCAGCAAGGTGCGACCCGCAAGCACAGATACGCAGTATTTT.

The chain employs TRBV18 and TRBJ1-1; D gene ambiguous. Trimming shortened V by 2 bases and J by 0 bases, and 7 bases separated the two germline ends. The germline V gene has CDR1 KGHSH and CDR2 LQKENI. The CDR3 runs 14 residues. CDR3 bases: TGTGCCAGCTCACCAACGGGAATGAACACTGAAGCTTTCTTT. It yields the protein CASSPTGMNTEAFF.

The chain joins TRBV6-5 to TRBJ1-2; 7 nucleotides line up with TRBD1. The CDR3 extends over 13 amino acids. CDR1 is MNHEY, CDR2 SVGAGI, per germline. Germline trimming cut 5 bases from V and 2 bases from J; bases unmatched to any gene: 2. CDR3 loop: CASSRGGNYGYTF. CDR3 coding DNA: TGTGCCAGCAGTCGAGGGGGCAACTATGGCTACACCTTC.

The chain combines TRBV5-1 with TRBJ1-1, with TRBD1 identical over 11 bases. Looked up from germline, CDR1 is SGHRS and CDR2 is YFSETQ. The length of the CDR3 is 17 residues. V dropped 4 bases and J dropped 1; count of bases not matched to a gene: 9. The DNA of the CDR3 is TGCGCCAGCAGCCGGACCGGACAGGGGGCAAAGAACACTGAAGCTTTCTTT. Residues: CASSRTGQGAKNTEAFF. The full variable domain, its missing parts supplied by reference TRBV5-1 and TRBJ1-1, is KAGVTQTPRYLIKTRGQQVTLSCSPISGHRSVSWYQQTPGQGLQFLFEYFSETQRNKGNFPGRFSGRQFSNSRSEMNVSTLELGDSALYLCASSRTGQGAKNTEAFFGQGTRLTVV.

This clone was observed a handful of times. The chain couples TRBV7-9 to TRBJ2-1; D is ambiguous. This CDR3 is built from 11 residues. Trimming shortened V by 5 bases and J by 7 bases, and 6 bases separated the two germline ends. The germline CDR1 and CDR2 sequences are SEHNR and FQNEAQ (reference sequence). In DNA form, the CDR3 reads TGTGCCAGCAGCCCGGAGAATGAGCAGTTCTTC. This translates into CASSPENEQFF.

The table lists this clone with many counts. The sample contains more than one DNA sequence encoding this CDR3. The chain joins TRBV7-2 to TRBJ2-3; D uncertain. CDR1 and CDR2 (germline): SGHTA, FQGNSA. This CDR3 comprises 12 residues. V was clipped by 2 bases and J by 6 bases, with 6 bases between them. In nucleotides, the CDR3 is TGTGCCAGCAGCTTATTTGGGGATACGCAGTATTTT. Residues: CASSLFGDTQYF.

For this clone: Within the sample, other DNA sequences also encode this same CDR3. V and J are TRBV9 and TRBJ1-1; maybe TRBD1 (5 bases). The CDR3 is made up of 13 amino acids. Deletions cut 2 bases from V and 1 base from J, with 6 bases between. CDR1 is SGDLS, CDR2 YYNGEE, per germline. The CDR3 spells CASSVTANTEAFF. Here the CDR3 DNA reads TGTGCCAGCAGCGTGACAGCGAACACTGAAGCTTTCTTT. Filled out from reference TRBV9 and TRBJ1-1, the complete variable domain reads DSGVTQTPKHLITATGQRVTLRCSPRSGDLSVYWYQQSLDQGLQFLIQYYNGEERAKGNILERFSAQQFPDLHSELNLSSLELGDSALYFCASSVTANTEAFFGQGTRLTVV.

This clone was seen a handful of times. The chain joins TRBV30 to TRBJ2-1, with TRBD1 matching 9 bases. Germline CDR1 reads GTSNPN; CDR2 reads SVGIG (reference sequence). Trimming removed 3 bases from V and 0 bases from J; junction bases left unmatched: 9. This CDR3 region has 17 residues. In DNA form, the CDR3 reads TGTGCCTGGAGGAGACAGGGGGTTTCAAGCTCCTACAATGAGCAGTTCTTC. Its protein is CAWRRQGVSSSYNEQFF. Looking up the rest from reference TRBV30 and TRBJ2-1 gives the full variable domain: SQTIHQWPATLVQPVGSPLSLECTVEGTSNPNLYWYRQAAGRGLQLLFYSVGIGQISSEVPQNLSASRPQDRQFILSSKKLLLSDSGFYLCAWRRQGVSSSYNEQFFGPGTRLTVL.

The chain links TRBV10-2 to TRBJ2-3; D gene ambiguous. There are 13 residues in the CDR3. V was trimmed by 7 bases and J by 1 base, leaving 9 bases between them. Looked up from germline, CDR1 is WSHSY and CDR2 is SAAADI. CDR3: CASMPLGTDTQYF. The CDR3 nucleotides are TGCGCCAGCATGCCCCTAGGCACAGATACGCAGTATTTT.

V and J are TRBV20-1 and TRBJ2-5, with D possibly TRBD2 on 5 matching bases. V was shortened by 6 bases and J by 4 bases, with 9 bases between the two germline ends. Germline loops: CDR1 DFQATT, CDR2 SNEGSKA (reference sequence). CDR3 length: 11 amino acids. CDR3 in amino acids: CSAEDVETQYF. CDR3 nucleotides: TGCAGTGCGGAGGACGTAGAGACCCAGTACTTC.

A few counts support this clone. The V call is TRBV28, the J call TRBJ1-1, with D perhaps matching TRBD1 (5 bases). The CDR3 is 13 residues long. The V end lost 2 bases, the J end lost 10 bases, and 14 bases lay between the germline ends. In germline, CDR1 is MDHEN, CDR2 SYDVKM. The DNA for the CDR3 is TGTGCCAGCAGTTTAAAGGGGTCTCTGGGAGCTTTCTTT. It yields the protein CASSLKGSLGAFF. The variable domain in full, completed from reference TRBV28 and TRBJ1-1, reads DVKVTQSSRYLVKRTGEKVFLECVQDMDHENMFWYRQDPGLGLRLIYFSYDVKMKEKGDIPEGYSVSREKKERFSLILESASTNQTSMYLCASSLKGSLGAFFGQGTRLTVV.

The CDR3 reads CASSKNSDPYEQYF. CDR3 DNA: TGCGCCAGCAGCAAGAACTCCGACCCCTACGAGCAGTACTTC. The gene calls are TRBV5-1 and TRBJ2-7; no firm D call. The CDR3 runs to 14 residues. Germline loops: CDR1 SGHRS, CDR2 YFSETQ. The V end lost 4 bases, the J end lost 2 bases, and 13 bases lay between the germline ends.

The V call is TRBV19, the J call TRBJ1-3; perhaps TRBD1 as D (5 bases). Germline CDR1 is LNHDA and CDR2 is SQIVND (reference sequence). CDR3 length equals 15 residues. The V end was cut by 4 bases, the J end by 7 bases, with 17 bases between. The CDR3 region has the DNA TGTGCCAGTAGTACAACCGGGACTTCGCGGAACACCATATATTTT. It encodes CASSTTGTSRNTIYF.

About this clone itself: Compared with germline, one end of the junction differs, possibly owing to a read error. This rearrangement joins TRBV4-1 to TRBJ1-5; D is perhaps TRBD1 (6 bases). Germline-derived CDR1 and CDR2 are MGHRA and YSYEKL. The CDR3 is 14 residues long. CDR3 nucleotides: TGCGCCAGCCGCCAACAGGGAGCGGGGCAGCCCCAGCATTTT. It yields the protein CASRQQGAGQPQHF.

Here the CDR3 DNA reads TGCGCCAGCAGTCAGGGGAACGGGAGGTCATGGGAGACCCAGTACTTC. Residues: CASSQGNGRSWETQYF. V is TRBV23-1 and J is TRBJ2-5; 7 bases are shared with TRBD2. TRBV23-1 is an open reading frame whose function is uncertain. V shed 3 bases, J shed 5 bases, and the junction held 12 bases outside the gene matches. The CDR3 sequence is 16 residues long.

A few counts support this clone. V usage is TRBV29-1 and J usage is TRBJ2-7; 10 positions agree with TRBD1. The CDR3 has 13 amino acids. The germline gives CDR1 SQVTM, CDR2 ANQGSEA. The CDR3 DNA reads as TGCAGTGCACAGGGACAGGGGTCCTACGAGCAGTACTTC. Its translation is CSAQGQGSYEQYF.

This clone was observed a single time. The chain links TRBV27 to TRBJ2-2; D gene unclear. Germline CDR1 and CDR2: MNHEY and SMNVEV (reference sequence). V dropped 2 bases and J dropped 4 bases, with 2 bases sitting between them. CDR3 length: 12 amino acids. This CDR3 is CASSLRTGELFF. The CDR3 nucleotides are TGTGCCAGCAGTTTACGCACCGGGGAGCTGTTTTTT.

This clone occurred a few times. The gene calls are TRBV5-1 and TRBJ2-1, with 10 positions matching TRBD2. After removal of 4 bases from V and 4 bases from J, the junction contained 17 bases not matched to a gene. The CDR3 contains 19 residues. Germline V gene lookup returns CDR1 SGHRS and CDR2 YFSETQ. CDR3 sequence reads: CASSPGRLRAGGLYNEQFF. The DNA for the CDR3 is TGCGCCAGCAGCCCTGGAAGGCTACGAGCGGGAGGGCTTTACAATGAGCAGTTCTTC.

J is TRBJ2-7 and V is TRBV11-2; D is perhaps TRBD1 (5 bases). The CDR3 covers 15 residues. V dropped 5 bases and J dropped 1 base, with 15 bases sitting between them. Germline-derived CDR1 and CDR2 are SGHAT and FQNNGV. The CDR3: CASSSQPTVSYEQYF. CDR3 coding DNA: TGTGCCAGCAGCAGTCAACCGACAGTTTCCTACGAGCAGTACTTC.

The chain couples TRBV7-9 to TRBJ2-5; D remains ambiguous. Germline V lookup: CDR1 SEHNR, CDR2 FQNEAQ (reference sequence). Trimming cost V 5 bases and J 7 bases, with 11 bases left between them. The CDR3 runs to 12 residues. The CDR3 loop is CASSLVAVTQYF. The DNA for the CDR3 is TGTGCCAGCAGCCTGGTCGCGGTGACCCAGTACTTC.

The chain is built from TRBV25-1 and TRBJ2-5; 7 bases align to TRBD2. The germline gives CDR1 MGHDK, CDR2 SYGVNS. With V trimmed by 2 bases and J by 4 bases, 10 bases remained unmatched. This CDR3 has 16 residues. The CDR3 DNA is TGTGCCAGCAGTGAAGGGAGGGGCATGTTTAGAGAGACCCAGTACTTC. Its protein is CASSEGRGMFRETQYF.